This T cell receptor beta chain was recovered during a study of T cells in Graves' hyperthyroidism and ophthalmopathy. Overall study: The blood sample was taken at first diagnosis, before treatment began.

With V trimmed by 6 bases and J by 3 bases, 10 bases remained unmatched. The CDR3 is made up of 15 amino acids. CDR1 is LGHNA and CDR2 is YSLEER in the germline V gene. Ophthalmopathy patients showed a Clinical Activity Score of at least 3, NOSPECS grade of at least 4 and duration under 3 months. The investigators amplified TCR beta CDR3 regions from RNA transcripts. RT-PCR in the first round (using the HTBI primer set) targeted the TCR CDR3. TCRdb redid the calling of the multiplex PCR reads with MiXCR, one entry per CDR3 protein. The sample has fewer than 650,000 distinct CDR3 sequences, roughly 15% seen once. This clonotype has more than one count but fewer than ten. Its antigen is not identified. General study points: Blood also contained most expanded thyroid clonotypes above 0.001.

The source of this sequence is a woman in her thirties or forties with Graves' ophthalmopathy. The V gene is TRBV4-3, the J gene TRBJ1-2, with 7 bases matching TRBD1. Sequencing input: blood. This CDR3 is CASRDLAGTDYGYTF. The CDR3 DNA reads as TGCGCCAGCAGAGACTTGGCCGGGACAGACTATGGCTACACCTTC.